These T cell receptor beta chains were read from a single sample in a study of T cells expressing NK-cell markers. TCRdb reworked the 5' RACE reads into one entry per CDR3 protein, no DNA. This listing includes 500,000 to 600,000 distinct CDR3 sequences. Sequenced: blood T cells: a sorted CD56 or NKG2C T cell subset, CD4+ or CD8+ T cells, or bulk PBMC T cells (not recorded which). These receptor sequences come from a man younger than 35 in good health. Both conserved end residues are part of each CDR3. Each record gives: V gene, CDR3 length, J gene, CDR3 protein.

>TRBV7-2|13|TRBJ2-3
CASSTSLIDTQYF
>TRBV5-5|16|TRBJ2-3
CASSLGVRGLTDTQYF
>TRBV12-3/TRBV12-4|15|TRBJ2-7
CASSLRLAGVYEQYF
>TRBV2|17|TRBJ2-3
CASRARTTITSTDTQYF
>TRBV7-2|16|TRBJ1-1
CASSLRTGTGVTEAFF
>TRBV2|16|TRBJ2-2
CASSAWGQWNTGELFF
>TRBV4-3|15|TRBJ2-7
CASSQETDRVYEQYF
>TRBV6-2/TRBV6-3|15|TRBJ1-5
CASSWDGTPLQPQHF
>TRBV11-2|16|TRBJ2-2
CASSWLGGAGNGELFF
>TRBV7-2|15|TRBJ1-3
CASSLVTVSGNTIYF
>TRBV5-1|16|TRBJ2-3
CASSDSGTSGTDTQYF
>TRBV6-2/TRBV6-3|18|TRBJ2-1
CASSWDGLAPSSYNEQFF
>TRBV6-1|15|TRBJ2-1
CASSLDRGPYNEQFF
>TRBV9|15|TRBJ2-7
CASSVGLSGKNEQYF
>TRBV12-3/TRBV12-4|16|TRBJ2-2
CASRLLGTALTGELFF
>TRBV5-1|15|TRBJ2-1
CASSLVLAVRDEQFF
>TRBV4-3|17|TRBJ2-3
CASSQDKGWGGTDTQYF
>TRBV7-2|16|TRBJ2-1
CASSFGLAGGSGEQFF
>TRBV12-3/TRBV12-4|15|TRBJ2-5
CASSLLAGDLETQYF
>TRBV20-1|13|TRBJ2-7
CSAPSSGPYEQYF
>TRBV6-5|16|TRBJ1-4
CASSYTQTGSREKLFF
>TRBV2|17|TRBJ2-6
CASSEWTGRTGANVLTF
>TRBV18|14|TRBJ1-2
CASSPRSGDGGYTF
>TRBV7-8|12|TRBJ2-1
CATGESYNEQFF
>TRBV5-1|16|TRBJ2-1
CASSLFAGETINEQFF
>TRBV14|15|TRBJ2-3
CASTPGQGDTDTQYF
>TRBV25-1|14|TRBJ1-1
CASSNRYGGTEAFF